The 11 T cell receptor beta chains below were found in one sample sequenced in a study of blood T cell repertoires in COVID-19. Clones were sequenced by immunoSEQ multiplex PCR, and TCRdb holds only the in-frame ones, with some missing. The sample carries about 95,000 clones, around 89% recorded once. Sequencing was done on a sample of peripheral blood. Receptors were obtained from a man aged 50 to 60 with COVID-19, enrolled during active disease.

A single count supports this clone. CDR3 sequence: CASSQEQGGYGYTF. The CDR3 DNA reads TGTGCCAGCAGCCAAGAACAGGGGGGCTATGGCTACACCTTC. This chain links TRBV7-2 with TRBJ1-2, with TRBD1 identical over 8 bases. V gave up 5 bases and J gave up 4 bases; unmatched junction bases: 6. The germline CDR1 and CDR2 sequences are SGHTA and FQGNSA. CDR3 length: 14 amino acids.

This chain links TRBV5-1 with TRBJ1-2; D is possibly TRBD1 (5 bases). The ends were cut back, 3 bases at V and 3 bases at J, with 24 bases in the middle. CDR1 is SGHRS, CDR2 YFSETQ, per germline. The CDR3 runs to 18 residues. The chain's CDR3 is CASSSTIQVGRSYYGYTF. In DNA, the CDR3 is TGCGCCAGCAGCTCCACGATACAGGTCGGTAGAAGCTACTATGGCTACACCTTC.

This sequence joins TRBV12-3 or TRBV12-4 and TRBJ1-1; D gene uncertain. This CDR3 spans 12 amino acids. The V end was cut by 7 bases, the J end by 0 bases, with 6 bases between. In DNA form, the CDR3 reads TGTGCCAGCACGGGGATGAACACTGAAGCTTTCTTT. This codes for CASTGMNTEAFF.

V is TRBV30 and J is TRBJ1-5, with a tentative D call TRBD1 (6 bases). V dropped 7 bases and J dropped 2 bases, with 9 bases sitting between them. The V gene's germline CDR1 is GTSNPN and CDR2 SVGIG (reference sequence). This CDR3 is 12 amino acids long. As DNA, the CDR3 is TGTGCCTCTTCAGGGGGCAATCAGCCCCAGCATTTT. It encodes CASSGGNQPQHF.

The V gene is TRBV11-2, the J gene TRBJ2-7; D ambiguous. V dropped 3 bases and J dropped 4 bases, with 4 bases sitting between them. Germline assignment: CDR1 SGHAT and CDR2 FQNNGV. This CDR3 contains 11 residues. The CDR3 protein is CASSFRYEQYF. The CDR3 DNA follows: TGTGCCAGCAGCTTCCGGTACGAGCAGTACTTC.

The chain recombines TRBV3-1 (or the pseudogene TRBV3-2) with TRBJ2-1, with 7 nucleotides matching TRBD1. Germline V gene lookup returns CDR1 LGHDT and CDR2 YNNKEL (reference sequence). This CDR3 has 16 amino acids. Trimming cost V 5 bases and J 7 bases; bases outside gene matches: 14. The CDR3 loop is CASSTHRTGRMNEQFF. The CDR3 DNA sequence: TGTGCCAGCAGCACTCATCGGACAGGTAGGATGAATGAGCAGTTCTTC.

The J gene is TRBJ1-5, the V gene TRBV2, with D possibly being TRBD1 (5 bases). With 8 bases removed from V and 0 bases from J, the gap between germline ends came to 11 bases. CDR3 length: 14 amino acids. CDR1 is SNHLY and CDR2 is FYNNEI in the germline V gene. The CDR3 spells CASQRRGSNQPQHF. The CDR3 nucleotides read TGTGCCAGCCAAAGGAGGGGTAGCAATCAGCCCCAGCATTTT. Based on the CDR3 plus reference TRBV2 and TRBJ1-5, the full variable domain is EPEVTQTPSHQVTQMGQEVILRCVPISNHLYFYWYRQILGQKVEFLVSFYNNEISEKSEIFDDQFSVERPDGSNFTLKIRSTKLEDSAMYFCASQRRGSNQPQHFGDGTRLSIL.

CDR3 nucleotides: TGCGCCAGCAGGGGCCGTTGGGGCAGCGACAATCAGCCCCAGCATTTT. Protein product: CASRGRWGSDNQPQHF. The chain joins TRBV10-1 to TRBJ1-5; tentative D call: TRBD1 (5 bases). In germline, CDR1 is WNHNN, CDR2 SYGVQD (reference sequence). Trimming shortened V by 6 bases and J by 3 bases, and 18 bases separated the two germline ends. The CDR3 consists of 16 residues.

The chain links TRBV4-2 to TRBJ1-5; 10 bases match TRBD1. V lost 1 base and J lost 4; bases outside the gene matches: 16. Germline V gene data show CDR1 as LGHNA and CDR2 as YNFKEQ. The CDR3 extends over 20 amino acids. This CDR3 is CASSQGLRTGGLPLNQPQHF. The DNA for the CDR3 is TGTGCCAGCAGCCAAGGTCTAAGGACAGGGGGACTTCCACTAAATCAGCCCCAGCATTTT.

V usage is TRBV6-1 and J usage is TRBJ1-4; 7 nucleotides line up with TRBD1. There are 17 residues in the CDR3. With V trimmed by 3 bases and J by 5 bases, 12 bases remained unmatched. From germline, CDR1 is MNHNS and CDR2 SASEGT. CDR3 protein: CASSDPRGRSKNEKLFF. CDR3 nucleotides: TGTGCCAGCAGTGACCCCAGGGGGAGGTCGAAAAATGAAAAACTGTTTTTT.

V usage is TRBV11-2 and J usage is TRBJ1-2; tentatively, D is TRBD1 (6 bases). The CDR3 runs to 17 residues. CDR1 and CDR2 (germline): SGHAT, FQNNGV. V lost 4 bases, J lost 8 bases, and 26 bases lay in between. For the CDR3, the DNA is TGTGCCAGCAGCTCGTACCTTCAGGGCAGGGGATTCGACGGCTACACCTTC. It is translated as CASSSYLQGRGFDGYTF.